This T cell receptor beta chain was found in a study of T cell changes during pregnancy in multiple sclerosis. Clones were sequenced by immunoSEQ multiplex PCR, and TCRdb holds only the in-frame ones, with some missing. Of about 67,000 clones listed, 80% to 90% are singletons. The clonotype was recovered from a female donor with multiple sclerosis, enrolled in a pregnancy study. The specimen was peripheral blood, collected in the first trimester of pregnancy.

The CDR3 DNA follows: TGTGCCAGCAGCTCCCTTACAGGGACTAGCAATCAGCCCCAGCATTTT. Translated, it gives CASSSLTGTSNQPQHF. The V gene is TRBV11-2, the J gene TRBJ1-5, with D perhaps TRBD1 (6 bases). Germline V gives CDR1 SGHAT, CDR2 FQNNGV. The ends were cut back, 4 bases at V and 0 bases at J, with 13 bases in the middle. The CDR3 extends over 16 amino acids. The variable domain in full, completed from reference TRBV11-2 and TRBJ1-5, reads EAGVAQSPRYKIIEKRQSVAFWCNPISGHATLYWYQQILGQGPKLLIQFQNNGVVDDSQLPKDRFSAERLKGVDSTLKIQPAKLEDSAVYLCASSSLTGTSNQPQHFGDGTRLSIL.